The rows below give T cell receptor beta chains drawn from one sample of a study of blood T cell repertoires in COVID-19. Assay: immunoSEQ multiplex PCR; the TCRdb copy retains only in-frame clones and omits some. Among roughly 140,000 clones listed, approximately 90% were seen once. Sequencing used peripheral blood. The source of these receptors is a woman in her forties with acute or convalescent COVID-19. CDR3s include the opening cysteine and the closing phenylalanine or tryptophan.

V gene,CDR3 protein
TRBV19,CASSIDRGVDEQFF
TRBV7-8,CASSLDGGSYEQYF
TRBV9,CASSVEARAGELFF
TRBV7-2,CASSSTVIGSDGYTF
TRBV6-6,CASTASYEQYF
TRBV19,CASSIGRDSGYTF
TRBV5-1,CASSLEGQPYNEQFF
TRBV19,CASSIEGATGELFF
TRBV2,CARGTGETGNTIYF
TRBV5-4,CASSPQGQGGKNIQYF
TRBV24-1,CATSFSTGELFF
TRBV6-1,CASSERVGVGLEETQYF
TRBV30,CAWNPLGGWTEAFF
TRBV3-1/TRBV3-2,CASSQSQGEGTDTQYF
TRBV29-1,CSVRPGQGTEAFF
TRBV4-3,CASSQGYRVTEAFF
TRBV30,CASDRDYGYTF
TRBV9,CASSVRATSGRGNEQYF
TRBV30,CAWSVRDSNNSPLHF
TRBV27,CASSSTETGLFQPQHF
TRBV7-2,CASTGGIFLTEGELFF
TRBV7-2,CASSLEQGGTEAFF
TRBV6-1,CASSERAGGRGEQFF
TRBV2,CASSDRMNQPQHF
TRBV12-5,CASGQGTSGRGEQYF
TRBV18,CASSLGLAFTSYEQYF
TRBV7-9,CASSLDLGQGNGYTF
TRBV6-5,CASSYARASGIYEQYF
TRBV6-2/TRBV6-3,CASSSPDRVLLGYTF
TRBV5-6,CASSSRWDRVEGYTF
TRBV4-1,CASSLGWTSTGELFF
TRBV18,CASSHDRDPYNEQFF
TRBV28,CASRRDRAIDTQYF
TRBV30,CAWSTDRYTEAFF
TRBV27,CASSFPGQFKNEQFF
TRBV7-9,CASSRQYGAAFF
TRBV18,CASSTRLQETQYF
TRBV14,CASSQVKDSGPGNTIYF
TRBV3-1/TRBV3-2,CASSQSVQGAAGYTF
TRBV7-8,CASRSLRLGRETQYF
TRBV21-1,CASTHLVPSGDYNEQFF
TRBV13,CASSPPGLAGYNEQFF
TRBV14,CASSQSPGGRQFF
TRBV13,CASSSRTGEGTEAFF
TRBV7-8,CASSLVGGSYNEQFF
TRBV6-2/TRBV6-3,CASSYSGPSGPYGYTF
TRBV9,CASSSKSSGVRYSGELFF
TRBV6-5,CASRQRGTTDTQYF
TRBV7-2,CASSLGKGGTEAFF
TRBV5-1,CASSSTSGGEKLFF
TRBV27,CASSSFLPYSSSYEQYF